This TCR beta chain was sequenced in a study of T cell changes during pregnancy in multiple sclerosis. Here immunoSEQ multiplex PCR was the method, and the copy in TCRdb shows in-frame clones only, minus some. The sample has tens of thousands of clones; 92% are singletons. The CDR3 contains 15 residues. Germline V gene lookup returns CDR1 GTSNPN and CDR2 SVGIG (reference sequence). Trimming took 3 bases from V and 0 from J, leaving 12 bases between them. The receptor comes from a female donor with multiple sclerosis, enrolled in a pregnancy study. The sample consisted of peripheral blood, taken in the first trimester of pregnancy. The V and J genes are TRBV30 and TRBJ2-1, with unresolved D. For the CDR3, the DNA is TGTGCCTGGAGCGCAGGCCAGAGCTCCTACAATGAGCAGTTCTTC. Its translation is CAWSAGQSSYNEQFF.